Below, one T cell receptor beta chain is given with its context. Produced via immunoSEQ multiplex PCR; TCRdb's table is partial and in-frame only. This sample has 350,000 to 400,000 clones, with about 88% found just once. The data were obtained in a study of blood T cell repertoires in COVID-19. Germline CDR1 reads PRHDT; CDR2 reads FYEKMQ (reference sequence). With V trimmed by 4 bases and J by 4 bases, 13 bases remained unmatched. There are 19 residues in the CDR3. The chain has TRBV13 and TRBJ2-3; 14 bases map to TRBD2. The receptor's source is a woman in her fifties or sixties with COVID-19, enrolled during active disease. The sequenced material came from peripheral blood. CDR3 protein: CASSSRETSGGGVADTQYF. The DNA for the CDR3 is TGTGCCAGCAGCTCTAGGGAGACTAGCGGGGGGGGAGTGGCAGATACGCAGTATTTT.